This is a list of T cell receptor beta chains from one sample in a study of post-analysis software for immune sequencing data. In TCRdb, the PCR reads were re-called with MiXCR into one record per CDR3 protein. The top ten clones hold roughly 8.2% of a sample with 350,000 to 450,000 distinct CDR3 sequences, approximately 38% of them seen once. Specimen: blood. These receptors were obtained from a girl aged 2 to 10 with multiple sclerosis. Both conserved end residues are part of each CDR3. Each record gives: J gene, V gene, D gene, clone size, CDR3 DNA, CDR3 protein. A D gene is named only where the DNA matches it firmly. Clone size is stated in some rows and not others, as once, few, many or a class when expanded.

j_call: TRBJ2-5
v_call: TRBV6-5
d_call: TRBD2
clone_size: few
cdr3_nt: TGTGCCAGCAGTTATCTAGCGGGGGATTCGTACCAAGAGACCCAGTACTTC
cdr3_aa: CASSYLAGDSYQETQYF

j_call: TRBJ2-5
v_call: TRBV21-1
d_call: NA
clone_size: few
cdr3_nt: TGTGCCAGCAGCAAAGCCTGGCCTAGCGGGATGTGGAGGGAGACCCAGTACTTC
cdr3_aa: CASSKAWPSGMWRETQYF

j_call: TRBJ2-3
v_call: TRBV7-9
d_call: NA
clone_size: NA
cdr3_nt: TGTGCCAGCAGCTTGAAGGACGGCGGGCAGTATTTT
cdr3_aa: CASSLKDGGQYF

j_call: TRBJ2-1
v_call: TRBV20-1
d_call: TRBD2
clone_size: NA
cdr3_nt: TGCAGTGCTCCGACTAGCGGGAGAGGGCATGAGCAGTTCTTC
cdr3_aa: CSAPTSGRGHEQFF

j_call: TRBJ2-1
v_call: TRBV6-2/TRBV6-3
d_call: NA
clone_size: NA
cdr3_nt: TGTGCCAGCAGCTCCGCAACAGGGCTCAATGAGCAGTTCTTC
cdr3_aa: CASSSATGLNEQFF

j_call: TRBJ2-6
v_call: TRBV5-1
d_call: NA
clone_size: NA
cdr3_nt: TGCGCCAGCAGCTCTGACAGCTCTGGGGCCAACGTCCTGACTTTC
cdr3_aa: CASSSDSSGANVLTF

j_call: TRBJ1-5
v_call: TRBV4-1
d_call: NA
clone_size: NA
cdr3_nt: TGCGCCAGCAGCCAAGGGGTTTCTAGCAATCAGCCCCAGCATTTT
cdr3_aa: CASSQGVSSNQPQHF

j_call: TRBJ1-6
v_call: TRBV5-1
d_call: NA
clone_size: few
cdr3_nt: TGCGCCAGCAGCTATGAGACTTCGTTTAATTCACCCCTCCACTTT
cdr3_aa: CASSYETSFNSPLHF

j_call: TRBJ2-1
v_call: TRBV6-2/TRBV6-3
d_call: TRBD2
clone_size: few
cdr3_nt: TGTGCCAGCAGATATAGCGGGAGTCTTAATGAGCAGTTCTTC
cdr3_aa: CASRYSGSLNEQFF

j_call: TRBJ2-1
v_call: TRBV12-3/TRBV12-4
d_call: NA
clone_size: NA
cdr3_nt: TGTGCCAGCAGTGGGGTGAGGTCAAACCAGTTCTTC
cdr3_aa: CASSGVRSNQFF

j_call: TRBJ2-7
v_call: TRBV10-2
d_call: NA
clone_size: NA
cdr3_nt: TGCGCCAGCAGCGGGTCAGACTACTACGAGCAGTACTTC
cdr3_aa: CASSGSDYYEQYF

j_call: TRBJ2-7
v_call: TRBV20-1
d_call: TRBD2
clone_size: few
cdr3_nt: TGCAGTGCAAGCGGCGGGAGCGTGGACGAGCAGTACTTC
cdr3_aa: CSASGGSVDEQYF

j_call: TRBJ1-2
v_call: TRBV20-1
d_call: NA
clone_size: few
cdr3_nt: TGCAGTGCTACCCACCTAAGTTATGGCTACACCTTC
cdr3_aa: CSATHLSYGYTF

j_call: TRBJ2-7
v_call: TRBV13
d_call: TRBD2
clone_size: few
cdr3_nt: TGTGCCAGCAGCTCCCTAGCGGGAGCTTTAAACGAGCAGTACTTC
cdr3_aa: CASSSLAGALNEQYF

j_call: TRBJ1-1
v_call: TRBV5-1
d_call: NA
clone_size: few
cdr3_nt: TGCGCCAGCAGCCTCGCCGGTTGGGGTGAAGCTTTCTTT
cdr3_aa: CASSLAGWGEAFF

j_call: TRBJ2-7
v_call: TRBV10-3
d_call: TRBD1
clone_size: many
cdr3_nt: TGTGCCATCAGTGAGTCAGGGGGCAACGAGCAGTACTTC
cdr3_aa: CAISESGGNEQYF

j_call: TRBJ2-3
v_call: TRBV20-1
d_call: TRBD2
clone_size: NA
cdr3_nt: TGCAGTACTACCGGGAGGAGCACAGATACGCAGTATTTT
cdr3_aa: CSTTGRSTDTQYF

j_call: TRBJ2-7
v_call: TRBV20-1
d_call: TRBD1
clone_size: NA
cdr3_nt: TGCAGTGCTAGGCTGACAGGGGATCGGCTCGAGCAGTACTTC
cdr3_aa: CSARLTGDRLEQYF

j_call: TRBJ2-5
v_call: TRBV4-2
d_call: NA
clone_size: NA
cdr3_nt: TGTGCCAGCAGCCAAGGCCGGAGGGAGGAGACCCAGTACTTC
cdr3_aa: CASSQGRREETQYF

j_call: TRBJ2-1
v_call: TRBV24-1
d_call: TRBD2
clone_size: NA
cdr3_nt: TGTGCCACCAGTGATCCGTTGACTAGCGGGAGAGGAGCGGTAAATGAGCAGTTCTTC
cdr3_aa: CATSDPLTSGRGAVNEQFF

j_call: TRBJ1-3
v_call: TRBV15
d_call: NA
clone_size: NA
cdr3_nt: TGTGCCACCAGCCCCCAGATTGGGGGATCTGGAAACACCATATATTTT
cdr3_aa: CATSPQIGGSGNTIYF

j_call: TRBJ2-7
v_call: TRBV5-1
d_call: NA
clone_size: NA
cdr3_nt: TGCGCCAGCAGCGTATCAGGTCCCAATTGGGACGAGCAGTACTTC
cdr3_aa: CASSVSGPNWDEQYF

j_call: TRBJ2-1
v_call: TRBV14
d_call: TRBD2
clone_size: NA
cdr3_nt: TGTGCCAGCAGACATGAAGCGGGGGGTTACAATGAGCAGTTCTTC
cdr3_aa: CASRHEAGGYNEQFF

j_call: TRBJ2-5
v_call: TRBV6-6
d_call: TRBD2
clone_size: NA
cdr3_nt: TGTGCCAGCACCCTAGCGGGAGGGTGGCAAGAGACCCAGTACTTC
cdr3_aa: CASTLAGGWQETQYF

j_call: TRBJ2-7
v_call: TRBV20-1
d_call: NA
clone_size: NA
cdr3_nt: TGCAGTGCTACCTCCAGCGCCCCCTACGAGCAGTACTTC
cdr3_aa: CSATSSAPYEQYF

j_call: TRBJ2-3
v_call: TRBV29-1
d_call: NA
clone_size: few
cdr3_nt: TGCAGCGTTCATACAGGGATTGGGACAGATACGCAGTATTTT
cdr3_aa: CSVHTGIGTDTQYF

j_call: TRBJ2-5
v_call: TRBV7-6
d_call: TRBD2
clone_size: few
cdr3_nt: TGTGCCAGCAGCCTCAGGACTAGCCGGGTCGAGACCCAGTACTTC
cdr3_aa: CASSLRTSRVETQYF

j_call: TRBJ1-2
v_call: TRBV12-3/TRBV12-4
d_call: TRBD1
clone_size: few
cdr3_nt: TGTGCCAGCAGTTTTCAGGGGGCGTATGGCTACACCTTC
cdr3_aa: CASSFQGAYGYTF

j_call: TRBJ1-1
v_call: TRBV5-1
d_call: TRBD1
clone_size: NA
cdr3_nt: TGCGCCAGCAGCAAGGTGTACAGGGGGCGGAACACTGAAGCTTTCTTT
cdr3_aa: CASSKVYRGRNTEAFF

j_call: TRBJ2-1
v_call: TRBV9
d_call: NA
clone_size: NA
cdr3_nt: TGTGCCAGCAGCGTAGCTGGGGACGCGTACAATGAGCAGTTCTTC
cdr3_aa: CASSVAGDAYNEQFF

j_call: TRBJ2-4
v_call: TRBV20-1
d_call: NA
clone_size: NA
cdr3_nt: TGCAGTGCCCCCCGACGGGACTTAGCCAAAAACATTCAGTACTTC
cdr3_aa: CSAPRRDLAKNIQYF

j_call: TRBJ1-1
v_call: TRBV5-1
d_call: NA
clone_size: NA
cdr3_nt: TGCGCCAGCAGCTTCAGGGGCTCGGGAGACACTGAAGCTTTCTTT
cdr3_aa: CASSFRGSGDTEAFF

j_call: TRBJ2-7
v_call: TRBV28
d_call: NA
clone_size: NA
cdr3_nt: TGTGCCAGCAGTCAGGAGGCCACCTACGAGCAGTACTTC
cdr3_aa: CASSQEATYEQYF

j_call: TRBJ2-6
v_call: TRBV4-2
d_call: NA
clone_size: few
cdr3_nt: TGTGCCAGCAGCCAAGAAGGTTTCTCTGGGGCCAACGTCCTGACTTTC
cdr3_aa: CASSQEGFSGANVLTF